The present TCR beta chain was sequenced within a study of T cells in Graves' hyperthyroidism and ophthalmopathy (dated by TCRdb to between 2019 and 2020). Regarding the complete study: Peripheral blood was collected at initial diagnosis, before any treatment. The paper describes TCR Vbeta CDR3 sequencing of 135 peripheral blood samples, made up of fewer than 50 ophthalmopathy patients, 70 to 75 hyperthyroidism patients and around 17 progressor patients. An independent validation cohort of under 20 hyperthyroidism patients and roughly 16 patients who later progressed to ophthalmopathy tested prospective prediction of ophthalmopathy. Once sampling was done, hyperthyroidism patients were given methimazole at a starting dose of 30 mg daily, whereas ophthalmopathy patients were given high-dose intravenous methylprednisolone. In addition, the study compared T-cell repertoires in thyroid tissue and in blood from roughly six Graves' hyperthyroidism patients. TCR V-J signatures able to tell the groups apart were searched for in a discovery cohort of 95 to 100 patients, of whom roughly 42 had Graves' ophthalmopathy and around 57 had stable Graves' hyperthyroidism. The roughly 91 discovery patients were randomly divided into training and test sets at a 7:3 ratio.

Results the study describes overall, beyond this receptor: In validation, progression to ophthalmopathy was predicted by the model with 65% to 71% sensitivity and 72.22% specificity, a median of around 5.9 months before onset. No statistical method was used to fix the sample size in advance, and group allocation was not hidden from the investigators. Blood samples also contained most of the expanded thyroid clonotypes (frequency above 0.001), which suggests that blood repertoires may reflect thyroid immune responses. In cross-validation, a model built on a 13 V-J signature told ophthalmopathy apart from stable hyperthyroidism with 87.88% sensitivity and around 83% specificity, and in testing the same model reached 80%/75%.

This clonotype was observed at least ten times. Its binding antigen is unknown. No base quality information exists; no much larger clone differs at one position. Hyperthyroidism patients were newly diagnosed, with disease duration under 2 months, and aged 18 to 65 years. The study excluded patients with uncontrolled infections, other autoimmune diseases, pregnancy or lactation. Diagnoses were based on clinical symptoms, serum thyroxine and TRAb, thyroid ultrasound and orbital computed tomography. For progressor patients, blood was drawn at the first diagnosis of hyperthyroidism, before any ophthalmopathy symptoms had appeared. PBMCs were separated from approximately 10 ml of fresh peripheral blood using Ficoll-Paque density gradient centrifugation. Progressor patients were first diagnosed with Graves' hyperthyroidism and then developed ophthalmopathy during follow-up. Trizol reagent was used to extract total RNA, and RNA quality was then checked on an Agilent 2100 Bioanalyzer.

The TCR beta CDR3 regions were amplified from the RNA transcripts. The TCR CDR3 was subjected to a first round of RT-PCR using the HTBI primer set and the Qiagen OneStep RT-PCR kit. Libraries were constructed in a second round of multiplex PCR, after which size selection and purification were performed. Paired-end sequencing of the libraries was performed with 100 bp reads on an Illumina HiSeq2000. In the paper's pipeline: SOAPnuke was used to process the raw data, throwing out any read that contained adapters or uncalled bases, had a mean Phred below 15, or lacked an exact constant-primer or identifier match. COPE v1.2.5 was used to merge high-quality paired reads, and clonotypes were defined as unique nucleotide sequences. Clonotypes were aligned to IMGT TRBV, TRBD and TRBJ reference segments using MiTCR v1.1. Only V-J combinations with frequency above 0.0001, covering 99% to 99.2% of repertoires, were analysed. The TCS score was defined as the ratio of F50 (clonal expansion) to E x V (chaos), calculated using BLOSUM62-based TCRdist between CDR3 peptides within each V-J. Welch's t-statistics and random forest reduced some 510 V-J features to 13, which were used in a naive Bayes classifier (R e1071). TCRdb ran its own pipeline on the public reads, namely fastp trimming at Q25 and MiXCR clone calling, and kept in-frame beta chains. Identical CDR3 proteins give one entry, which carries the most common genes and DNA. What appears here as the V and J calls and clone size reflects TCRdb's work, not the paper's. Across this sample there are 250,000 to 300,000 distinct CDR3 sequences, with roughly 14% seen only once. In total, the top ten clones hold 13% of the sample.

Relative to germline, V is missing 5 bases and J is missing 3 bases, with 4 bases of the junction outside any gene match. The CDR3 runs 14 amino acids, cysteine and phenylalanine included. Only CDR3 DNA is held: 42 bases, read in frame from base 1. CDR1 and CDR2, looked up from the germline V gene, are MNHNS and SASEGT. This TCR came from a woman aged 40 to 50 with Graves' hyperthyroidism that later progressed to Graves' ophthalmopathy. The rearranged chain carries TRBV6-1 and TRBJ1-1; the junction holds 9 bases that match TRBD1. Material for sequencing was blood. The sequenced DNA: TGTGCCAGCAGTTACAGGGGGCCATACACTGAAGCTTTCTTT. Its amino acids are CASSYRGPYTEAFF.